Each of the 14 T cell receptor beta chains below was sequenced from the same sample in a study of blood T cell repertoires in COVID-19 (dated by TCRdb to about 2020). Library preparation employed the immunoSEQ multiplex PCR assay. Drawn from immuneACCESS, this table holds only the in-frame rearrangements with V and J called that TCRdb kept. Clones are partly lost; checked studies trace under half to an unresolved V gene and leave the rest unexplained. The sample table lists 200,000 to 250,000 clones, around 90% of them with a count of one. Of the sample, more than 2.5% is held by the ten largest clones. Source material: peripheral blood. Receptors were obtained from a man aged 60-69 years with acute or convalescent COVID-19.

The rearrangement uses TRBV28 and TRBJ2-1, with D possibly matching TRBD1 (5 bases). The length of the CDR3 is 14 residues. Per the germline V gene, CDR1 is MDHEN and CDR2 is SYDVKM. V dropped 6 bases and J dropped 9 bases, with 18 bases sitting between them. The CDR3 spells CASSLTVTSLEQFF. Written as DNA, the CDR3 is TGTGCCAGCAGCTTGACAGTCACAAGTCTTGAGCAGTTCTTC.

The chain combines TRBV5-4 with TRBJ2-5; D is unresolved. This CDR3 has 12 amino acids. Germline V gene data show CDR1 as SGHNT and CDR2 as YYREEE (reference sequence). Trimming pared 4 bases from V and 0 bases from J, leaving 4 bases between. CDR3 sequence reads: CASSPYQETQYF. The CDR3 DNA sequence: TGTGCCAGCAGCCCGTACCAAGAGACCCAGTACTTC.

V is TRBV3-1 (or the pseudogene TRBV3-2) and J is TRBJ2-1; the D gene is possibly TRBD1 (6 bases). The CDR3 covers 17 residues. Looked up from germline, CDR1 is LGHDT and CDR2 is YNNKEL (reference sequence). V was shortened by 4 bases and J by 5 bases, with 21 bases between the two germline ends. The CDR3 region is CASSPLIRTVWDNEQFF. The CDR3 DNA follows: TGTGCCAGCAGCCCTTTGATTCGGACAGTTTGGGACAATGAGCAGTTCTTC.

V and J are TRBV25-1 and TRBJ1-1; D ambiguous. The CDR3 length is 11 residues. The germline V gene encodes CDR1 MGHDK and CDR2 SYGVNS. V lost 3 bases and J lost 11, with 10 bases in between. CDR3 nucleotide sequence: TGTGCCAGCAGTGACGGGGTGAAGGCTTTCTTT. This translates into CASSDGVKAFF.

The V gene is TRBV7-3, the J gene TRBJ2-3, with D possibly TRBD2 on 7 matching bases. Germline CDR1 is SGHTA and CDR2 is FQGTGA. This CDR3 has 15 amino acids. The V and J ends lost 0 bases and 3 bases respectively, with 10 bases between them. The CDR3 nucleotides are TGTGCCAGCAGCTTAACGGGGGGGCCGACAGATACGCAGTATTTT. It yields the protein CASSLTGGPTDTQYF.

This clone turned up a few times. This chain joins TRBV6-6 and TRBJ1-2, with a weak D call TRBD1 (5 bases). Germline V lookup: CDR1 MNHNY, CDR2 SVGAGI (reference sequence). The CDR3 runs 14 residues. The V gene lost 5 bases and the J gene lost 7 bases, with 17 bases spanning the gap. CDR3 amino acids: CASSLMTAPGGYTF. DNA of the CDR3: TGTGCCAGCAGTCTGATGACAGCTCCAGGTGGCTACACCTTC.

This chain connects TRBV7-8 to TRBJ1-5; 7 nucleotides agree with TRBD1. This CDR3 is built from 16 residues. The ends lost 5 bases at V and 2 bases at J; junction bases unmatched: 9. The germline V gene has CDR1 SGHVS and CDR2 FQNEAQ. The CDR3 DNA follows: TGTGCCAGCAGCCGTGACAGGGTTGGAGGCAATCAGCCCCAGCATTTT. This encodes CASSRDRVGGNQPQHF.

The CDR3 sequence is CASSPPTDPEQYF. As DNA, the CDR3 is TGTGCCAGCAGCCCCCCGACAGACCCCGAGCAGTACTTC. The chain carries TRBV7-9 and TRBJ2-7; perhaps TRBD1 as D (5 bases). V was trimmed by 5 bases and J by 6 bases, leaving 14 bases between them. Germline V CDR1 and CDR2: SEHNR, FQNEAQ (reference sequence). The CDR3 is 13 amino acids.

The rearrangement uses TRBV3-1 (or the pseudogene TRBV3-2) and TRBJ1-4; 8 bases map to TRBD1. Unmatched junction bases numbered 17, after V lost 4 bases and J lost 4 bases. Germline assignment: CDR1 LGHDT and CDR2 YNNKEL (reference sequence). The CDR3 extends over 19 amino acids. The CDR3 DNA is TGTGCCAGCAGCCTACTAAGACAGGGGAAGGGGCCGGTTAATGAAAAACTGTTTTTT. The encoded protein is CASSLLRQGKGPVNEKLFF.

This clone appeared a single time. The J gene is TRBJ1-2, the V gene TRBV29-1, with TRBD1 as a possible D gene (5 bases). Germline CDR1 reads SQVTM; CDR2 reads ANQGSEA. The CDR3 contains 15 residues. Trimming shortened V by 2 bases and J by 4 bases, and 17 bases separated the two germline ends. As DNA, the CDR3 is TGCAGCGTTGAATCCGAGGGGAGGGTATCCTATGGCTACACCTTC. This encodes CSVESEGRVSYGYTF.

The V call is TRBV14, the J call TRBJ1-1; the D is unclear. V lost 0 bases and J 11 bases, leaving 16 bases between the germline ends. The CDR3 loop spans 14 amino acids. CDR1 is SGHDN and CDR2 is FVKESK in the germline V gene. The chain's CDR3 is CASSQEGSGRRAFF. The CDR3 bases are TGTGCCAGCAGCCAAGAAGGAAGCGGGAGACGGGCTTTCTTT.

The J gene is TRBJ2-1, the V gene TRBV6-1; 10 bases are a match to TRBD2. Germline-derived CDR1 and CDR2 are MNHNS and SASEGT. There are 17 residues in the CDR3. Germline trimming cut 0 bases from V and 0 bases from J; bases unmatched to any gene: 2. DNA for the CDR3: TGTGCCAGCAGTGAAGCTAGCGGGGGGCCCTCCTACAATGAGCAGTTCTTC. Amino acid sequence: CASSEASGGPSYNEQFF.

This chain connects TRBV4-1 to TRBJ1-2; 8 positions match TRBD1. This CDR3 is 15 amino acids long. The V and J ends lost 1 base and 0 bases, in that order; junction bases with no gene match: 1. CDR1 is MGHRA and CDR2 is YSYEKL in the germline V gene. This chain's CDR3 is CASSQVDRANYGYTF. For the CDR3, the DNA is TGCGCCAGCAGCCAAGTGGACAGGGCTAACTATGGCTACACCTTC.

The chain employs TRBV18 and TRBJ2-7; 8 bases are shared with TRBD2. This CDR3 is 15 amino acids long. CDR1 is KGHSH and CDR2 is LQKENI in the germline V gene. V shed 6 bases and J 0 bases; nucleotides not matched to a gene: 7. The CDR3: CASSDFSGASYEQYF. Written as DNA, the CDR3 is TGTGCCAGCTCTGACTTTAGCGGGGCCTCCTACGAGCAGTACTTC.